Below, one T cell receptor (beta chain) is given with its context. Its target is not known. Here immunoSEQ multiplex PCR was the method, and the copy in TCRdb shows in-frame clones only, minus some. This repertoire shows approximately 35,000 clones, around 92% found once; its top ten account for roughly 2.1%. The data belong to a study of T cells in localized non-small cell lung cancer. The CDR3 runs to 12 residues. V was trimmed by 0 bases and J by 2 bases, leaving 3 bases between them. CDR1 SGHDT and CDR2 YYEEEE come from the germline V gene. General study results and limits: Among the tissues sampled, uninvolved adjacent lung had the highest T cell clonality, above tumor.

The sample here was peripheral blood, taken before any cancer treatment. This clonotype was obtained from a female donor of 60 years or more with stage I lung adenocarcinoma. The gene calls are TRBV5-6 and TRBJ2-7; D ambiguous. CDR3 nucleotides: TGTGCCAGCAGCTTGGAGGCCTACGAGCAGTACTTC. This codes for CASSLEAYEQYF.